This TCR beta chain emerged from a study of CD8 T cells in Susac syndrome. Findings and limits, study-wide: Repertoires of Susac syndrome CD4+ T cells lacked clonal expansion.

RNA, at about 0.45 to 1 ug, was reverse transcribed with random hexamers. The method of amplification for TCR beta CDR3 was immunoSEQ multiplex PCR, covering 54 Vbeta and 13 Jbeta. TCRdb analysed the immunoSEQ multiplex PCR reads with MiXCR anew, one entry per CDR3 protein. Among around 130,000 distinct CDR3 sequences, under 96% were seen once, and the ten largest hold less than 0.15%. This clonotype was seen once. Its antigen is undetermined. The authors carried out high-throughput sequencing of TCR beta. They applied it to CD8+ and CD4+ T cells obtained from blood. V lost 7 bases and J lost 6, with 14 bases in between. This CDR3 is built from 12 residues. Germline V gene sequence: CDR1 SQVTM, CDR2 ANQGSEA.

The receptor comes from a human donor with Susac syndrome. The material sequenced was CD4+ T cells from PBMCs. The chain is built from TRBV29-1 and TRBJ2-3; D gene uncertain. DNA for the CDR3: TGCAGCGCCCTCCTCGGATTTGATACGCAGTATTTT. Translation gives CSALLGFDTQYF.